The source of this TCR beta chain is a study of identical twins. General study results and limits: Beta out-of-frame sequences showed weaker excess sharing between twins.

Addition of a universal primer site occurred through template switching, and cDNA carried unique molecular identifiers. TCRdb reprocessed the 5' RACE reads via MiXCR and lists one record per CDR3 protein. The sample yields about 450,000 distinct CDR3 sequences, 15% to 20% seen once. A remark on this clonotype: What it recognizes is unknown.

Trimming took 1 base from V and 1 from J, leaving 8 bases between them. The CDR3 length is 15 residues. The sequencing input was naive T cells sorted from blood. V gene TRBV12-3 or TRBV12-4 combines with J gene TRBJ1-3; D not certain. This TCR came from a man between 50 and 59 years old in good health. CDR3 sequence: CASSLGLGSGNTIYF. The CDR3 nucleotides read TGTGCCAGCAGTTTAGGACTGGGGTCTGGAAACACCATATATTTT.